This record covers a single TCR beta chain. An end of the junction does not agree with germline; a read error may underlie this. The data are from a study of T cells after yellow fever vaccination. TCRdb ran MiXCR on the 5' RACE reads and lists one entry per CDR3 protein. The sample has about 580,000 distinct CDR3 sequences, less than 20% seen once. This CDR3 is built from 14 residues. The rearrangement joins TRBV12-3 or TRBV12-4 to TRBJ2-2; unclear D gene. The TCR comes from a man aged 18 to 30 who received the YFV17D yellow fever vaccine. Sample: PBMCs, taken less than 6 days after the first yellow fever vaccination. The chain's CDR3 is CASNLSPNTGELFF. DNA of the CDR3: TGTGCCAGCAATTTATCACCGAACACCGGGGAGCTGTTTTTT.